The TCR beta chain under discussion was sequenced for a study of shared clonotypes between healthy human individuals. Study at large: Every donor yielded three CD4 naive, three CD4 memory, two CD8 naive and one CD8 memory plate.

The CDR3 has 14 residues. The V gene end was trimmed by 4 bases and the J gene end by 8 bases; junction bases not matched to a gene: 6. Per germline, CDR1 MDHEN and CDR2 SYDVKM. A remark on this clone: Its specificity is not known.

Measured with immunoSEQ multiplex PCR; TCRdb has only the in-frame clones, and not every one. The sample has around 990,000 clones, 70% to 80% seen once. General study results and limits: Among four donors, roughly 5% of naive CD4 clonotypes were found in common.

This receptor was identified in a man between 18 and 35 years old in good health. Some clones in this sample may be carry-over from other donors' samples. The rearrangement uses TRBV28 and TRBJ1-2; 11 nucleotides agree with TRBD1. The sequenced material came from memory CD4+ T cells from PBMCs. Subset noted: CD45RA-negative fraction. CDR3 coding DNA: TGTGCCAGCAGTTACGGACAGGGGGCCTACGGCTACACCTTC. Its translation is CASSYGQGAYGYTF.